The rows below give T cell receptor beta chains drawn from one sample of a study of T cells after posttransplantation cyclophosphamide. Method: immunoSEQ multiplex PCR; TCRdb's copy keeps in-frame clones and lacks some. The sample carries approximately 3,000 clones, around 82% recorded once. The sample taken for sequencing was CD8+ T cells sorted from bone marrow. Receptor source: a woman aged 60 to 75 in good health, CMV-negative, and a related stem cell transplant donor. Each CDR3 is given with its conserved first and last residue. The order of the fields is J gene, D gene, V gene, clone size, CDR3 DNA, CDR3 protein. A D gene is named only where the DNA matches it firmly. Part of the rows lack a size; the others show once, few, many or a class for expanded clones.

j_call: TRBJ2-2; d_call: NA; v_call: TRBV7-9; clone_size: NA; cdr3_nt: TGTGCCAGCAGCTCCCGGACAGAGATGAACACCGGGGAGCTGTTTTTT; cdr3_aa: CASSSRTEMNTGELFF
j_call: TRBJ1-6; d_call: NA; v_call: TRBV28; clone_size: NA; cdr3_nt: TGTGCCAGCCAGCGGGAAGTCCCCAATTCCCCCCTCCACTTT; cdr3_aa: CASQREVPNSPLHF
j_call: TRBJ2-3; d_call: NA; v_call: TRBV9; clone_size: NA; cdr3_nt: TGTGCCAGCAGCGTATCGACAGGCATGTGGGATACGCAGTATTTT; cdr3_aa: CASSVSTGMWDTQYF
j_call: TRBJ1-5; d_call: NA; v_call: TRBV19; clone_size: few; cdr3_nt: TGTGCCAGTAGGACGGGGATGCAGCCCCAGCATTTT; cdr3_aa: CASRTGMQPQHF
j_call: TRBJ2-2; d_call: NA; v_call: TRBV11-2; clone_size: few; cdr3_nt: TGTGCCAGCAGCTTAACTACTACTAGCAGCAACACCGGGGAGCTGTTTTTT; cdr3_aa: CASSLTTTSSNTGELFF
j_call: TRBJ2-4; d_call: TRBD2; v_call: TRBV2; clone_size: NA; cdr3_nt: TGTGCCAGCAGTGAAGACCTGGGACTAGCGAAAAACATTCAGTACTTC; cdr3_aa: CASSEDLGLAKNIQYF
j_call: TRBJ1-2; d_call: TRBD1; v_call: TRBV6-5; clone_size: NA; cdr3_nt: TGTGCCAGCAGTACAGGGGAGGGCTACACCTTC; cdr3_aa: CASSTGEGYTF
j_call: TRBJ1-1; d_call: NA; v_call: TRBV5-8; clone_size: NA; cdr3_nt: TGTGCCAGCAGTGTTTGGGGGGGGAGCACTGAAGCTTTCTTT; cdr3_aa: CASSVWGGSTEAFF
j_call: TRBJ2-3; d_call: TRBD2; v_call: TRBV4-3; clone_size: few; cdr3_nt: TGCGCCAGCAGCCAAGAACTAGCGGGGTCCTCTAGCACAGATACGCAGTATTTT; cdr3_aa: CASSQELAGSSSTDTQYF
j_call: TRBJ2-7; d_call: NA; v_call: TRBV7-2; clone_size: NA; cdr3_nt: TGTGCCAGCAGCTCCCGGGAATTAAATAGGAACGAGCAGTACTTC; cdr3_aa: CASSSRELNRNEQYF
j_call: TRBJ1-5; d_call: TRBD1; v_call: TRBV6-1; clone_size: NA; cdr3_nt: TGTGCCAGCAGTAACACCGGGACAGGTTATCAGCCCCAGCATTTT; cdr3_aa: CASSNTGTGYQPQHF
j_call: TRBJ2-1; d_call: TRBD2; v_call: TRBV5-5; clone_size: NA; cdr3_nt: TGTGCCAGCAGCCCGGGGGGTGAGCAGTTCTTC; cdr3_aa: CASSPGGEQFF
j_call: TRBJ1-1; d_call: NA; v_call: TRBV6-6; clone_size: NA; cdr3_nt: TGTGCCAGCACCTACCTTATCTCCACTGAAGCTTTCTTT; cdr3_aa: CASTYLISTEAFF
j_call: TRBJ2-7; d_call: TRBD2; v_call: TRBV28; clone_size: NA; cdr3_nt: TGTGCCAGCAGTTTACAACTAGCGGGAAGGTACGAGCAGTACTTC; cdr3_aa: CASSLQLAGRYEQYF
j_call: TRBJ1-5; d_call: NA; v_call: TRBV7-9; clone_size: NA; cdr3_nt: TGTGCCAGCAGCTTAGAACAGAATCAGCCCCAGCATTTT; cdr3_aa: CASSLEQNQPQHF
j_call: TRBJ1-6; d_call: TRBD1; v_call: TRBV6-5; clone_size: NA; cdr3_nt: TGTGCCAGCAACCCGACAGGGAATAATTCACCCCTCCACTTT; cdr3_aa: CASNPTGNNSPLHF
j_call: TRBJ2-3; d_call: NA; v_call: TRBV4-1; clone_size: NA; cdr3_nt: TGCGCCAGCAGCCAACTAGACAGTAGCACAGATACGCAGTATTTT; cdr3_aa: CASSQLDSSTDTQYF
j_call: TRBJ1-3; d_call: NA; v_call: TRBV5-1; clone_size: NA; cdr3_nt: TGCGCCAGCAGCTTCCGGCCAGGAGGCTCTGGAAACACCATATATTTT; cdr3_aa: CASSFRPGGSGNTIYF
j_call: TRBJ1-1; d_call: NA; v_call: TRBV14; clone_size: NA; cdr3_nt: TGTGCCAGCAGCGCAGGGGCGACTGAAGCTTTCTTT; cdr3_aa: CASSAGATEAFF
j_call: TRBJ2-1; d_call: TRBD2; v_call: TRBV11-2; clone_size: NA; cdr3_nt: TGTGCCAGCAGCTCCGGGACTAGCGGGAAGGGTCCCTGGTATGAGCAGTTCTTC; cdr3_aa: CASSSGTSGKGPWYEQFF
j_call: TRBJ2-3; d_call: NA; v_call: TRBV5-4; clone_size: NA; cdr3_nt: TGTGCCAGCAGGGGGTGGGGGGGCCGCACAGATACGCAGTATTTT; cdr3_aa: CASRGWGGRTDTQYF
j_call: TRBJ2-1; d_call: NA; v_call: TRBV28; clone_size: NA; cdr3_nt: TGTGCCAGCAGTTCCCTCGGACAGCCAGACAATGAGCAGTTCTTC; cdr3_aa: CASSSLGQPDNEQFF
j_call: TRBJ2-3; d_call: TRBD2; v_call: TRBV6-4; clone_size: NA; cdr3_nt: TGTGCCAGCAGTGACGACGGACTAGCGGGCCCAGATACGCAGTATTTT; cdr3_aa: CASSDDGLAGPDTQYF
j_call: TRBJ2-2; d_call: NA; v_call: TRBV6-5; clone_size: once; cdr3_nt: TGTGCCAGCAGTTACTCGAGTGGGCCGATAACCGGGGAGCTGTTTTTT; cdr3_aa: CASSYSSGPITGELFF
j_call: TRBJ1-5; d_call: NA; v_call: TRBV6-5; clone_size: once; cdr3_nt: TGTGCCAGCGGAACATCGTGGAGGGTGGATCAGCCCCAGCATTTT; cdr3_aa: CASGTSWRVDQPQHF
j_call: TRBJ2-3; d_call: TRBD2; v_call: TRBV4-3; clone_size: NA; cdr3_nt: TGCGCCAGCAGCCAACGACTAGCGGGAACAGATACGCAGTATTTT; cdr3_aa: CASSQRLAGTDTQYF
j_call: TRBJ1-3; d_call: NA; v_call: TRBV7-2; clone_size: once; cdr3_nt: TGTGCCAGCAGCCTGGACCCTGGGGGGAGAAACACCATATATTTT; cdr3_aa: CASSLDPGGRNTIYF
j_call: TRBJ2-5; d_call: TRBD2; v_call: TRBV9; clone_size: NA; cdr3_nt: TGTGCCAGCAGCGGGGGAGCTAGCGGGGGAGAGACCCAGTACTTC; cdr3_aa: CASSGGASGGETQYF
j_call: TRBJ2-2; d_call: NA; v_call: TRBV12-5; clone_size: few; cdr3_nt: TGTGCTAGTGGGTTTGGAGCAGGGTCGGGTACCGGGGAGCTGTTTTTT; cdr3_aa: CASGFGAGSGTGELFF
j_call: TRBJ2-1; d_call: TRBD2; v_call: TRBV4-2; clone_size: NA; cdr3_nt: TGTGCCAGCAGCCAAGAGGAGCTAGCGGGGTACAATGAGCAGTTCTTC; cdr3_aa: CASSQEELAGYNEQFF
j_call: TRBJ1-1; d_call: NA; v_call: TRBV4-1; clone_size: NA; cdr3_nt: TGCGCCAGCAGCCCGGGGTCCGGTGAAGCTTTCTTT; cdr3_aa: CASSPGSGEAFF
j_call: TRBJ2-3; d_call: TRBD1; v_call: TRBV4-2; clone_size: NA; cdr3_nt: TGTGCCAGCAGCCATTTTCCCCGGGACAGGGGCCGCACAGATACGCAGTATTTT; cdr3_aa: CASSHFPRDRGRTDTQYF
j_call: TRBJ1-1; d_call: NA; v_call: TRBV19; clone_size: NA; cdr3_nt: TGTGCCAGTAGTATCGGGAGGAACACTGAAGCTTTCTTT; cdr3_aa: CASSIGRNTEAFF
j_call: TRBJ2-3; d_call: TRBD2; v_call: TRBV7-2; clone_size: NA; cdr3_nt: TGTGCCAGCCTTTTAGCGGGGGTCCGGTCGGGATTTAACCAGTATTTT; cdr3_aa: CASLLAGVRSGFNQYF
j_call: TRBJ2-1; d_call: TRBD2; v_call: TRBV28; clone_size: NA; cdr3_nt: TGTGCCAGCAAGGTCCAACCTAGCGGGGTTAATGAGCAGTTCTTC; cdr3_aa: CASKVQPSGVNEQFF
j_call: TRBJ2-4; d_call: NA; v_call: TRBV7-9; clone_size: NA; cdr3_nt: TGTGCCAGCAGCCCGCGACAGGCTCGGAACATTCAGTACTTC; cdr3_aa: CASSPRQARNIQYF
j_call: TRBJ2-1; d_call: TRBD2; v_call: TRBV19; clone_size: large; cdr3_nt: TGTGCCAGTACCCAAACTAGCGGGGGTTATAATGAGCAGTTCTTC; cdr3_aa: CASTQTSGGYNEQFF
j_call: TRBJ1-6; d_call: TRBD1; v_call: TRBV5-5; clone_size: NA; cdr3_nt: TGTGCCAGCAGTGCGGACAGGTTAGAGCGCTCCTATAATTCACCCCTCCACTTT; cdr3_aa: CASSADRLERSYNSPLHF
j_call: TRBJ2-1; d_call: TRBD2; v_call: TRBV27; clone_size: NA; cdr3_nt: TGTGCCGACATATCTAGCGGGAGGTACAATGAGCAGTTCTTC; cdr3_aa: CADISSGRYNEQFF
j_call: TRBJ1-2; d_call: NA; v_call: TRBV9; clone_size: NA; cdr3_nt: TGTGCCAGCAGCGTATCCGAGGCGTCCTCCAACTATGGCTACACCTTC; cdr3_aa: CASSVSEASSNYGYTF
j_call: TRBJ2-1; d_call: TRBD2; v_call: TRBV9; clone_size: NA; cdr3_nt: TGTGCCAGCAGCCACCCCCTAGCGGGGGGCTACAATGAGCAGTTCTTC; cdr3_aa: CASSHPLAGGYNEQFF
j_call: TRBJ1-5; d_call: NA; v_call: TRBV4-3; clone_size: NA; cdr3_nt: TGCGCCAGCAGCCGAGACAGTTATAGCAATCAGCCCCAGCATTTT; cdr3_aa: CASSRDSYSNQPQHF
j_call: TRBJ1-4; d_call: TRBD1; v_call: TRBV7-6; clone_size: NA; cdr3_nt: TGTGCCAGCAGCGGGGGACAGGGGCCCTCTAATGAAAAACTGTTTTTT; cdr3_aa: CASSGGQGPSNEKLFF
j_call: TRBJ2-7; d_call: NA; v_call: TRBV5-5; clone_size: NA; cdr3_nt: TGTGCCAGCAGCTTCGTTACAGGCCCCTACGAGCAGTACTTC; cdr3_aa: CASSFVTGPYEQYF
j_call: TRBJ1-5; d_call: NA; v_call: TRBV2; clone_size: NA; cdr3_nt: TGTGCCAGCAGACATCACAATCAGCCCCAGCATTTT; cdr3_aa: CASRHHNQPQHF
j_call: TRBJ1-6; d_call: TRBD1; v_call: TRBV10-3; clone_size: NA; cdr3_nt: TGTGCCATCAGTGCATGGGACAGCGAGAATTCACCCCTCCACTTT; cdr3_aa: CAISAWDSENSPLHF
j_call: TRBJ2-2; d_call: NA; v_call: TRBV5-4; clone_size: once; cdr3_nt: TGTGCCAGCAGTCCGACTGAGAACACCGGGGAGCTGTTTTTT; cdr3_aa: CASSPTENTGELFF
j_call: TRBJ2-5; d_call: TRBD2; v_call: TRBV6-6; clone_size: NA; cdr3_nt: TGTGCCAGCAGTTACGACCCGGGGGGAGGAGAGACCCAGTACTTC; cdr3_aa: CASSYDPGGGETQYF
j_call: TRBJ2-2; d_call: NA; v_call: TRBV6-5; clone_size: NA; cdr3_nt: TGTGCCAGCAGTTACCTTGTTGCCGGGGAGCTGTTTTTT; cdr3_aa: CASSYLVAGELFF
j_call: TRBJ2-4; d_call: TRBD1; v_call: TRBV28; clone_size: NA; cdr3_nt: TGTGCCAGCAGCAGAGACAGGGGGTCGGGGCGAGCCAAAAACATTCAGTACTTC; cdr3_aa: CASSRDRGSGRAKNIQYF
j_call: TRBJ2-2; d_call: TRBD1; v_call: TRBV7-6; clone_size: NA; cdr3_nt: TGTGCCAGCAGCTTACGACGGACAGGGGGATACACCGGGGAGCTGTTTTTT; cdr3_aa: CASSLRRTGGYTGELFF
j_call: TRBJ2-2; d_call: TRBD1; v_call: TRBV28; clone_size: NA; cdr3_nt: TGTGCCAGCAGCCCACCTCCAATAACAGGGGGCAGTAGGGTCACCGGGGAGCTGTTTTTT; cdr3_aa: CASSPPPITGGSRVTGELFF
j_call: TRBJ1-6; d_call: NA; v_call: TRBV27; clone_size: NA; cdr3_nt: TGTGCCAGCAGAGGGGGGGGGTGGAATTCACCCCTCCACTTT; cdr3_aa: CASRGGGWNSPLHF